The 16 T cell receptor beta chains reported below all come from one sample, sequenced in a study of T-cell memory formation after mild COVID-19. MiXCR, run by TCRdb on the 5' RACE reads, gives a single entry per CDR3 protein. This table holds hundreds of thousands of distinct CDR3 sequences, approximately 21% found once. The sample consisted of PBMCs or a T cell subset sorted from them (not recorded which). The receptors shown here come from an adult woman who had mild COVID-19 (a few samples of this study predate the infection). Cell type and time point are not known.

There are a few counts of this clonotype. This chain joins TRBV11-2 and TRBJ1-5; D gene uncertain. This CDR3 comprises 15 residues. The germline V gene encodes CDR1 SGHAT and CDR2 FQNNGV. Trimming shortened V by 1 base and J by 0 bases, and 7 bases separated the two germline ends. CDR3 in DNA: TGTGCCAGCAGCTTAGTGTCGAGTAGCAATCAGCCCCAGCATTTT. Translated, it gives CASSLVSSSNQPQHF. Filled out from reference TRBV11-2 and TRBJ1-5, the complete variable domain reads EAGVAQSPRYKIIEKRQSVAFWCNPISGHATLYWYQQILGQGPKLLIQFQNNGVVDDSQLPKDRFSAERLKGVDSTLKIQPAKLEDSAVYLCASSLVSSSNQPQHFGDGTRLSIL.

The rearrangement links TRBV5-1 to TRBJ2-7; D is uncertain. The CDR3 spans 15 residues. Germline CDR1 is SGHRS and CDR2 is YFSETQ. Trimming shortened V by 1 base and J by 3 bases, and 14 bases separated the two germline ends. In nucleotides, the CDR3 is TGCGCCAGCAGCTTGCGGGCTGAGTCTTTCTACGAGCAGTACTTC. Translated: CASSLRAESFYEQYF.

Concerning this clonotype itself: The junction and the germline gene differ at one end; a read error may be behind it. The chain couples TRBV5-1 to TRBJ2-7, with D possibly being TRBD2 (6 bases). Germline V gene lookup returns CDR1 SGHRS and CDR2 YFSETQ. CDR3 length: 14 residues. In nucleotides, the CDR3 is TGCGCCAGCAGTTTGGAGGGACTTGCATACGAGCAGTACTTC. It codes for CASSLEGLAYEQYF.

J is TRBJ1-1 and V is TRBV12-3 or TRBV12-4; maybe TRBD1 (5 bases). CDR3 length: 15 amino acids. Trimming took off 2 bases at V and 1 base at J, with 11 bases between the two ends. This chain's CDR3 is CASSLSRGGNTEAFF. DNA of the CDR3: TGTGCCAGCAGTTTATCCCGTGGGGGGAACACTGAAGCTTTCTTT.

This CDR3 reads CASSAGLAGPSYEQYF. CDR3 coding DNA: TGTGCCAGCAGCGCGGGACTAGCGGGACCTTCCTACGAGCAGTACTTC. This chain joins TRBV5-4 and TRBJ2-7, with 13 bases aligning to TRBD2. The CDR3 sequence is 16 residues long. Germline V CDR1 and CDR2: SGHNT, YYREEE (reference sequence). V shed 4 bases, J shed 1 base, and the junction held 5 bases outside the gene matches.

The table lists this clonotype with a few counts. V gene TRBV5-1 combines with J gene TRBJ2-3; the match to TRBD2 covers 10 bases. The CDR3 loop spans 15 amino acids. The germline V gene has CDR1 SGHRS and CDR2 YFSETQ. V was clipped by 3 bases and J by 4 bases; unmatched bases: 5. CDR3 coding DNA: TGCGCCAGCAGCTCCGGGACTAGCGTGTCAGATACGCAGTATTTT. It codes for CASSSGTSVSDTQYF.

This clonotype is a singleton in its sample. The chain recombines TRBV19 with TRBJ2-5; TRBD1 is a possible D gene (5 bases). V lost 3 bases and J 6 bases, leaving 14 bases between the germline ends. CDR1 and CDR2 from the germline V gene are LNHDA and SQIVND (reference sequence). The CDR3 consists of 14 residues. The CDR3 loop is CASSISWGGKTQYF. CDR3 nucleotide sequence: TGTGCCAGTAGTATCTCCTGGGGCGGTAAGACCCAGTACTTC.

This clonotype was counted a few times. J is TRBJ2-3 and V is TRBV14; D uncertain. The V end lost 1 base, the J end lost 3 bases, and 11 bases lay between the germline ends. CDR1 and CDR2 from the germline V gene are SGHDN and FVKESK. This CDR3 region has 15 residues. The DNA for the CDR3 is TGTGCCAGCAGCCAAGCCTGGCAAGGAACAGATACGCAGTATTTT. Protein: CASSQAWQGTDTQYF.

The rearrangement uses TRBV23-1 and TRBJ2-5, with D possibly TRBD1 on 5 matching bases. TRBV23-1 is treated as an ORF (open reading frame) with a function not yet certain. The CDR3 contains 19 residues. V was trimmed by 0 bases and J by 3 bases, leaving 23 bases between them. The CDR3 protein is CASSQSSRPGCTVKETQYF. The CDR3 DNA reads as TGCGCCAGCAGTCAATCCTCAAGGCCAGGGTGCACCGTGAAAGAGACCCAGTACTTC.

This rearrangement joins TRBV4-1 to TRBJ2-1; 12 bases agree with TRBD2. This CDR3 has 17 amino acids. Per germline, CDR1 MGHRA and CDR2 YSYEKL. The V and J ends lost 3 bases and 7 bases, in that order; junction bases with no gene match: 10. Here the CDR3 reads CASSHVTSGGSGNEQFF. CDR3 coding DNA: TGCGCCAGCAGCCACGTTACTAGCGGGGGGTCCGGAAATGAGCAGTTCTTC.

Only a few counts were recorded for this clonotype. The rearrangement links TRBV5-1 to TRBJ1-1, with TRBD1 matching 7 bases. The V segment lost 0 bases and the J segment 5 bases; nucleotides outside the gene matches: 4. The germline V gene has CDR1 SGHRS and CDR2 YFSETQ. CDR3 length equals 14 residues. For the CDR3, the DNA is TGCGCCAGCAGCTTGGAGGGCAGGGGGACTGAAGCTTTCTTT. Residues: CASSLEGRGTEAFF.

This sequence joins TRBV7-8 and TRBJ1-6; the match to TRBD1 covers 7 bases. The CDR3 length is 14 residues. Germline CDR1 reads SGHVS; CDR2 reads FQNEAQ. V shed 3 bases and J 8 bases; nucleotides not matched to a gene: 4. The CDR3 coding sequence is TGTGCCAGCAGCTTCCGGGACAGATATTCACCCCTCCACTTT. This translates into CASSFRDRYSPLHF.

The V call is TRBV19, the J call TRBJ1-1; tentatively, D is TRBD1 (6 bases). There are 15 residues in the CDR3. Germline V gene sequence: CDR1 LNHDA, CDR2 SQIVND (reference sequence). V gave up 3 bases and J gave up 0 bases, with 11 bases separating them. CDR3 residues: CASSIRGGVNTEAFF. The CDR3 DNA sequence: TGTGCCAGTAGTATTAGAGGGGGAGTGAACACTGAAGCTTTCTTT.

The chain has TRBV12-3 or TRBV12-4 and TRBJ2-7, with 9 positions matching TRBD1. J gave up 2 bases and V 6 bases, and 2 bases lay outside the gene matches. The CDR3 loop spans 13 amino acids. CDR3 residues: CASSTGGPYEQYF. CDR3 DNA sequence: TGTGCCAGCAGCACAGGGGGCCCCTACGAGCAGTACTTC.

The chain recombines TRBV24-1 with TRBJ2-1; D ambiguous. Germline V CDR1 and CDR2: KGHDR, SFDVKD. The CDR3 is 13 residues long. Trimming shortened V by 5 bases and J by 3 bases, and 7 bases separated the two germline ends. The CDR3 DNA reads as TGTGCCACCAGTGCCCCCCTCTACAATGAGCAGTTCTTC. As protein: CATSAPLYNEQFF.

J is TRBJ2-1 and V is TRBV19; D perhaps matches TRBD2 (6 bases). Germline values: CDR1 LNHDA, CDR2 SQIVND (reference sequence). Trimming cost V 3 bases and J 3 bases, with 12 bases left between them. This CDR3 comprises 15 residues. CDR3 sequence reads: CASSIPSSGYNEQFF. In DNA, the CDR3 is TGTGCCAGTAGTATTCCGAGTAGCGGCTACAATGAGCAGTTCTTC.